This TCR beta chain comes out of a study of Graves' ophthalmopathy and Graves' hyperthyroidism. Findings and caveats of the study: Blood also carried most expanded thyroid clonotypes exceeding 0.001 frequency.

This clonotype was seen repeatedly, ten times or more. Its antigen remains unidentified. A volume of 10 ml of fresh peripheral blood supplied the PBMCs. Germline V gives CDR1 LGHDT, CDR2 YNNKEL (reference sequence). The CDR3 is made up of 14 amino acids. Deletions cut 3 bases from V and 3 bases from J, with 8 bases between. Amplification of the TCR beta CDR3 regions used RNA transcripts (as template). A first-round RT-PCR used HTBI primers, followed by a second-round multiplex PCR. TCRdb re-called the multiplex PCR reads with MiXCR, one entry per CDR3 protein. The sample consists of 350,000 to 450,000 distinct CDR3 sequences, roughly 18% of them appearing once.

The sequencing input was peripheral blood. This chain joins TRBV3-1 and TRBJ2-2, with a possible D match to TRBD1 (5 bases). The TCR was taken from a woman aged 18-35 years with Graves' ophthalmopathy. CDR3 in DNA: TGTGCCAGCAGCCAGGGGCCGTACACCGGGGAGCTGTTTTTT. Residues: CASSQGPYTGELFF.